These 17 T cell receptor beta chains share one sample of origin, sequenced in a study of blood T cell repertoires in COVID-19. Measured with immunoSEQ multiplex PCR; TCRdb has only the in-frame clones, and not every one. The table lists around 170,000 clones, approximately 79% of them singletons. The sample was peripheral blood. These receptors were obtained from an elderly woman with acute or convalescent COVID-19.

CDR3 sequence: CASSYTGHSSDTQYF. CDR3 DNA: TGTGCCAGCAGTTACACCGGACACAGTTCGGATACGCAGTATTTT. The chain links TRBV6-5 to TRBJ2-3, with a weak D call TRBD1 (5 bases). This CDR3 contains 15 residues. Germline V gene sequence: CDR1 MNHEY, CDR2 SVGAGI. With 2 bases removed from V and 6 bases from J, the gap between germline ends came to 15 bases.

The rearrangement uses TRBV19 and TRBJ1-1; D not certain. V dropped 7 bases and J dropped 5 bases, with 17 bases sitting between them. The length of the CDR3 is 14 residues. Germline CDR1 reads LNHDA; CDR2 reads SQIVND (reference sequence). CDR3 sequence reads: CASTGGSVVTEAFF. In DNA form, the CDR3 reads TGTGCCAGTACCGGTGGGAGTGTCGTAACTGAAGCTTTCTTT.

This clone has just one count. This chain joins TRBV10-3 and TRBJ1-5, with D hard to call. V was pared by 3 bases and J by 3 bases, with 9 bases between. The CDR3 totals 14 residues. Germline values: CDR1 ENHRY, CDR2 SYGVKD. The CDR3 DNA is TGTGCCATCAGTGAATCGGACTTCAATCAGCCCCAGCATTTT. As protein: CAISESDFNQPQHF.

The chain employs TRBV5-1 and TRBJ2-5, with 8 bases matching TRBD1. With V trimmed by 4 bases and J by 4 bases, 9 bases remained unmatched. The length of the CDR3 is 15 residues. Germline V gives CDR1 SGHRS, CDR2 YFSETQ. CDR3 residues: CASSTAGQERETQYF. The CDR3 region has the DNA TGCGCCAGCAGCACGGCGGGACAGGAACGAGAGACCCAGTACTTC.

V and J are TRBV13 and TRBJ1-1, with 11 bases fitting TRBD1. Per the germline V gene, CDR1 is PRHDT and CDR2 is FYEKMQ (reference sequence). The CDR3 runs 14 residues. V lost 5 bases, J lost 5 bases, and 4 bases stayed unmatched. The CDR3: CASSAGQGVTEAFF. CDR3 coding DNA: TGTGCCAGCAGCGCGGGACAGGGGGTGACTGAAGCTTTCTTT. Filled out from reference TRBV13 and TRBJ1-1, the complete variable domain reads AAGVIQSPRHLIKEKRETATLKCYPIPRHDTVYWYQQGPGQDPQFLISFYEKMQSDKGSIPDRFSAQQFSDYHSELNMSSLELGDSALYFCASSAGQGVTEAFFGQGTRLTVV.

This clone was observed a few times. The CDR3 protein is CASSLRGAYTEAFF. The DNA for the CDR3 is TGTGCCAGCAGTTTACGGGGGGCCTACACTGAAGCTTTCTTT. This rearrangement joins TRBV27 to TRBJ1-1, with D perhaps TRBD1 (6 bases). This CDR3 has 14 residues. V shed 2 bases and J shed 3 bases, with 10 bases lying between them. Germline CDR1 is MNHEY and CDR2 is SMNVEV (reference sequence).

This clone was detected many times. V is TRBV25-1 and J is TRBJ1-1; D perhaps matches TRBD1 (5 bases). The CDR3 consists of 13 residues. The germline V and J ends were trimmed by 5 bases and 5 bases, with 12 bases remaining between them. The germline V gene encodes CDR1 MGHDK and CDR2 SYGVNS. The CDR3 DNA reads as TGTGCCAGCAGTCTGGGGGGAACGACTGAAGCTTTCTTT. This gives the protein CASSLGGTTEAFF.

At least ten counts were recorded for this clone. This chain links TRBV6-2 or TRBV6-3 with TRBJ1-2; TRBD1 matches 7 bases. The germline CDR1 and CDR2 sequences are MNHEY and SVGEGT. The CDR3 is made up of 17 amino acids. J was trimmed by 0 bases and V by 2 bases; bases with no gene match: 9. Written as DNA, the CDR3 is TGTGCCAGCAGTTACACGACAGGGATTTTTGCTAACTATGGCTACACCTTC. Translating it yields CASSYTTGIFANYGYTF.

The CDR3 DNA sequence: TGTGCCAGCAGCTCCGATTCCCAAGGGGAGGCTGGGGCCAACGTCCTGACTTTC. Translating it yields CASSSDSQGEAGANVLTF. The J gene is TRBJ2-6, the V gene TRBV7-8; the D gene is possibly TRBD2 (6 bases). Deletions cut 4 bases from V and 2 bases from J, with 18 bases between. CDR3 length: 18 amino acids. CDR1 and CDR2 (germline): SGHVS, FQNEAQ.

The chain employs TRBV13 and TRBJ1-5; TRBD1 aligns across 10 bases. J was trimmed by 2 bases and V by 4 bases; bases with no gene match: 2. Per the germline V gene, CDR1 is PRHDT and CDR2 is FYEKMQ (reference sequence). CDR3 length: 15 amino acids. The CDR3 region is CASSWGTGGNQPQHF. The CDR3 DNA follows: TGTGCCAGCAGCTGGGGGACAGGGGGCAATCAGCCCCAGCATTTT.

V and J are TRBV7-3 and TRBJ2-2; 9 bases map to TRBD2. After removal of 5 bases from V and 6 bases from J, the junction contained 10 bases not matched to a gene. There are 16 residues in the CDR3. Germline CDR1 and CDR2: SGHTA and FQGTGA. In DNA, the CDR3 is TGTGCCAGCAGCCCCGGGGGTAGCGGGAGCCCCGGGGAGCTGTTTTTT. Translated: CASSPGGSGSPGELFF.

This clone was counted between two and nine times. This sequence joins TRBV7-2 and TRBJ2-2; D is undetermined. Germline V gene lookup returns CDR1 SGHTA and CDR2 FQGNSA. V gave up 4 bases and J gave up 5 bases, with 8 bases separating them. The CDR3 is 13 residues long. The CDR3 nucleotides read TGTGCCAGCAGCTCAGACGGGACCGGGGAGCTGTTTTTT. Its protein product is CASSSDGTGELFF. Drawing the rest from reference TRBV7-2 and TRBJ2-2, the complete variable domain is GAGVSQSPSNKVTEKGKDVELRCDPISGHTALYWYRQSLGQGLEFLIYFQGNSAPDKSGLPSDRFSAERTGGSVSTLTIQRTQQEDSAVYLCASSSDGTGELFFGEGSRLTVL.

The chain carries TRBV28 and TRBJ2-7; possible D gene TRBD1, 5 bases. Germline V gene sequence: CDR1 MDHEN, CDR2 SYDVKM. CDR3 size: 13 residues. V was clipped by 7 bases and J by 2 bases, with 12 bases between them. In nucleotides, the CDR3 is TGTGCCAGCACCTCTGCGGACACCTACGAGCAGTACTTC. Amino acids: CASTSADTYEQYF.

V usage is TRBV5-6 and J usage is TRBJ2-7; weak D call: TRBD2 (6 bases). CDR1 and CDR2 from the germline V gene are SGHDT and YYEEEE. This CDR3 spans 15 amino acids. Trimming took 1 base from V and 0 from J, leaving 11 bases between them. Written as DNA, the CDR3 is TGTGCCAGCAGCTTGTCCGGAGGGTCCTCCTACGAGCAGTACTTC. Amino acid sequence: CASSLSGGSSYEQYF.

In DNA, the CDR3 is TGTGCCAGCAGCAAAGCTAGCGGGAGTTCCTACGAGCAGTACTTC. Residues: CASSKASGSSYEQYF. This chain links TRBV5-4 with TRBJ2-7, with TRBD2 matching over 10 bases. Per germline, CDR1 SGHNT and CDR2 YYREEE (reference sequence). This CDR3 contains 15 residues. J lost 1 base, V lost 4 bases, and 5 bases had no gene match.

This rearrangement joins TRBV6-2 or TRBV6-3 to TRBJ1-6, with D uncertain. V was shortened by 2 bases and J by 3 bases, with 8 bases between the two germline ends. The CDR3 is made up of 15 amino acids. Germline CDR1 is MNHEY and CDR2 is SVGEGT. CDR3 nucleotides: TGTGCCAGCAGTTACGACACCTTCTATAATTCACCCCTCCACTTT. Encoded protein: CASSYDTFYNSPLHF.

This chain uses TRBV12-3 or TRBV12-4 with TRBJ2-5; maybe TRBD2 (7 bases). V lost 8 bases to trimming and J lost 3 bases, with 10 bases between them. The CDR3 is 12 residues long. The DNA of the CDR3 is TGTGCCAGCGGGAGGGGGAAAGAGACCCAGTACTTC. Its protein product is CASGRGKETQYF.